What follows are 2 T cell receptor beta chains derived from one specimen sequenced in a study of blood T cell repertoires in COVID-19. TCRdb's copy holds only in-frame clones and misses some; the assay was immunoSEQ multiplex PCR. The data contain 200,000 to 250,000 clones, 86% of them singletons. Source material: PBMCs or T cells enriched from blood (not recorded which). These receptors were taken from a woman in her thirties or forties with acute COVID-19.

The chain recombines TRBV15 with TRBJ2-5; 8 bases map to TRBD2. From germline, CDR1 is LNHNV and CDR2 YYDKDF (reference sequence). The CDR3 is 16 residues long. With 0 bases clipped from V and 3 bases from J, the junction kept 6 bases outside the gene matches. The CDR3: CATSRDTGGTKETQYF. CDR3 sequence (DNA): TGTGCCACCAGCAGAGATACGGGGGGGACTAAAGAGACCCAGTACTTC.

This chain links TRBV5-5 with TRBJ1-1; maybe TRBD1 (5 bases). CDR3 length: 13 amino acids. CDR1 is SGHKS, CDR2 YYEKEE, per germline (reference sequence). V was clipped by 4 bases and J by 4 bases, with 11 bases between them. CDR3 region: CASSRDQGTEAFF. CDR3 in DNA: TGTGCCAGCAGCAGAGATCAGGGCACTGAAGCTTTCTTT.